The 22 T cell receptor beta chains listed next were all sequenced from one sample in a study of post-analysis software for immune sequencing data. Study-wide results and caveats: Patients showed TRBV5-6, TRBV5-1 and TRBV20-1 among roughly five TRBV segments more frequent than in controls.

cDNA libraries of TCR beta carried unique molecular identifiers. TCRdb processed the PCR reads anew with MiXCR; each CDR3 protein has one entry. The top ten clones hold approximately 11% of a sample with some 700,000 distinct CDR3 sequences, more than 50% of them seen once. Their cognate antigens are unknown. Sequencing was done on a sample of blood. These receptors all stem from a girl aged 2-10 years with multiple sclerosis.

The chain recombines TRBV29-1 with TRBJ1-2; 8 bases align to TRBD1. Trimming removed 4 bases from V and 4 bases from J; junction bases left unmatched: 5. The CDR3 is 13 residues long. Per the germline V gene, CDR1 is SQVTM and CDR2 is ANQGSEA. Here the CDR3 DNA reads TGCAGCGTTGGGGGACAGGAGTCCTATGGCTACACCTTC. This sequence encodes CSVGGQESYGYTF. Together with reference TRBV29-1 and TRBJ1-2, the CDR3 gives the full variable domain: SAVISQKPSRDICQRGTSLTIQCQVDSQVTMMFWYRQQPGQSLTLIATANQGSEATYESGFVIDKFPISRPNLTFSTLTVSNMSPEDSSIYLCSVGGQESYGYTFGSGTRLTVV.

This clonotype was detected only once. The chain couples TRBV12-3 or TRBV12-4 to TRBJ2-2, with a tentative D call TRBD2 (5 bases). CDR3 size: 16 residues. V was clipped by 1 base and J by 4 bases, with 13 bases between them. The CDR3, as DNA: TGTGCCAGCAGTTTAGTCGGCGGGCCCAGCACCGGGGAGCTGTTTTTT. This codes for CASSLVGGPSTGELFF.

Worth noting for this clonotype: The junction and the germline gene differ at one end; a read error may be behind it. The J gene is TRBJ2-7, the V gene TRBV20-1; D is uncertain. CDR1 and CDR2 from the germline V gene are DFQATT and SNEGSKA (reference sequence). The CDR3 length is 13 residues. The CDR3 DNA follows: TGCAGTGCTAGTCTTGGCGGCGGATACGGGCAGTACTTC. Its protein is CSASLGGGYGQYF.

This clonotype was seen a handful of times. V and J are TRBV5-1 and TRBJ2-3; the D is unclear. This CDR3 has 13 residues. Trimming took off 1 base at V and 5 bases at J, with 8 bases between the two ends. In germline, CDR1 is SGHRS, CDR2 YFSETQ. This CDR3 reads CASSLTERDTQYF. In DNA form, the CDR3 reads TGCGCCAGCAGCTTGACCGAGCGAGATACGCAGTATTTT. Filled out from reference TRBV5-1 and TRBJ2-3, the complete variable domain reads KAGVTQTPRYLIKTRGQQVTLSCSPISGHRSVSWYQQTPGQGLQFLFEYFSETQRNKGNFPGRFSGRQFSNSRSEMNVSTLELGDSALYLCASSLTERDTQYFGPGTRLTVL.

CDR3 protein: CASSIRTANREAFF. The DNA for the CDR3 is TGTGCCAGCAGCATCCGGACAGCGAATCGAGAAGCTTTCTTT. The V call is TRBV7-2, the J call TRBJ1-1, with TRBD1 as a possible D gene (6 bases). The CDR3 runs to 14 residues. Deletions cut 5 bases from V and 8 bases from J, with 18 bases between. The V gene's germline CDR1 is SGHTA and CDR2 FQGNSA.

As DNA, the CDR3 is TGCAGTGCTAGCACCGGGACTAGCTTTTACAATGAGCAGTTCTTC. It yields the protein CSASTGTSFYNEQFF. This chain uses TRBV20-1 with TRBJ2-1; 9 bases agree with TRBD2. The CDR3 consists of 15 residues. Per the germline V gene, CDR1 is DFQATT and CDR2 is SNEGSKA (reference sequence). Germline trimming cut 3 bases from V and 4 bases from J; bases unmatched to any gene: 7.

This chain uses TRBV6-5 with TRBJ1-2, with no clear D. The CDR3 covers 13 residues. Germline CDR1 and CDR2: MNHEY and SVGAGI. Trimming removed 4 bases at V and 7 bases at J, with 13 bases between. The CDR3 is CASSSREGGGYTF. The CDR3 nucleotides are TGTGCCAGCAGTTCCCGGGAAGGTGGTGGCTACACCTTC.

This chain uses TRBV7-2 with TRBJ2-5; D is possibly TRBD1 (7 bases). TRBJ2-7 matches the DNA end more closely, so the J call is doubtful. Germline V gene data show CDR1 as SGHTA and CDR2 as FQGNSA. The length of the CDR3 is 16 residues. The CDR3 DNA sequence: TGTGCCAGCAGCTTAACAGGGGCGGGAAACTCCTACGAGCAGTACTTC. As protein: CASSLTGAGNSYEQYF.

The rearrangement uses TRBV7-3 and TRBJ2-7; TRBD1 matches at 7 bases. Germline V CDR1 and CDR2: SGHTA, FQGTGA. This CDR3 is 17 amino acids long. The ends lost 2 bases at V and 0 bases at J; junction bases unmatched: 10. DNA of the CDR3: TGTGCCAGCAGCTTACTCACCAGGGGGTCTTTCTCCTACGAGCAGTACTTC. Its protein is CASSLLTRGSFSYEQYF.

The rearrangement uses TRBV19 and TRBJ2-1; possible D gene TRBD2, 7 bases. The CDR3 totals 13 residues. CDR1 LNHDA and CDR2 SQIVND come from the germline V gene (reference sequence). Deletions cut 6 bases from V and 3 bases from J, with 9 bases between. The CDR3 DNA follows: TGTGCCAGTAGCGGGGGGCTCTACAATGAGCAGTTCTTC. Translating gives CASSGGLYNEQFF.

The chain joins TRBV6-4 to TRBJ2-7; D not resolved. Germline-derived CDR1 and CDR2 are MRHNA and SNTAGT. Trimming left V 11 bases short and J 2 bases short, with 19 bases between. This CDR3 is 14 amino acids long. CDR3 in amino acids: CAPLVLGLTYEQYF. The CDR3 DNA reads TGTGCCCCCCTGGTTCTAGGATTAACCTACGAGCAGTACTTC.

The J gene is TRBJ2-7, the V gene TRBV29-1; D may be TRBD1 (6 bases). Trimming cost V 6 bases and J 2 bases, with 17 bases left between them. This CDR3 is built from 14 residues. Germline CDR1 reads SQVTM; CDR2 reads ANQGSEA. CDR3 in amino acids: CSVSGQSLTYEQYF. CDR3 sequence (DNA): TGCAGCGTCTCCGGACAGAGCCTGACCTACGAGCAGTACTTC.

This clonotype came up a few times. The V call is TRBV6-5, the J call TRBJ1-6; the match to TRBD1 covers 8 bases. Per the germline V gene, CDR1 is MNHEY and CDR2 is SVGAGI. This CDR3 spans 15 amino acids. The J segment lost 10 bases and the V segment lost 5 bases, leaving 10 bases of the junction unmatched. This chain's CDR3 is CASSQSGTGESPLHF. As DNA, the CDR3 is TGTGCCAGCAGTCAATCCGGGACAGGAGAATCACCCCTCCACTTT.

The chain recombines TRBV24-1 with TRBJ2-1, with 12 bases identical to TRBD2. Germline assignment: CDR1 KGHDR and CDR2 SFDVKD. V dropped 7 bases and J dropped 7; count of bases not matched to a gene: 4. The CDR3 runs 14 residues. The CDR3 DNA reads as TGTGCCACCAGATCTAGCGGGAGGGCGAATGAGCAGTTCTTC. Translating gives CATRSSGRANEQFF.

As for this clonotype: The final CDR3 position lacks the conserved phenylalanine or tryptophan, pointing to a likely read error. This sequence joins TRBV27 and TRBJ2-1; 11 bases map to TRBD2. There are 16 residues in the CDR3. J gave up 8 bases and V 2 bases, and 8 bases lay outside the gene matches. Per the germline V gene, CDR1 is MNHEY and CDR2 is SMNVEV (reference sequence). CDR3 amino acids: CASSLMVAGGPDEQFV. In DNA, the CDR3 is TGTGCCAGCAGTTTAATGGTAGCGGGAGGGCCAGATGAGCAGTTCGTC.

The chain uses TRBV5-1 and TRBJ2-7, with 7 bases aligning to TRBD2. The CDR3 has 13 amino acids. V was clipped by 4 bases and J by 3 bases; unmatched bases: 4. Germline assignment: CDR1 SGHRS and CDR2 YFSETQ. The CDR3 DNA sequence: TGCGCCAGCAGCACCGGGACTAACTACGAGCAGTACTTC. Encoded protein: CASSTGTNYEQYF.

CDR3 sequence reads: CASSPPGVGALSQYF. The CDR3 DNA reads TGTGCCAGCAGCCCACCCGGAGTGGGGGCATTGTCGCAGTATTTT. The rearrangement joins TRBV11-2 to TRBJ2-3, with D perhaps TRBD1 (6 bases). CDR1 is SGHAT, CDR2 FQNNGV, per germline. This CDR3 has 15 amino acids. Trimming removed 5 bases at V and 10 bases at J, with 22 bases between.

This chain connects TRBV7-9 to TRBJ2-5; D is undetermined. Per the germline V gene, CDR1 is SEHNR and CDR2 is FQNEAQ (reference sequence). The CDR3 contains 13 residues. Trimming left V 6 bases short and J 1 base short, with 9 bases between. The CDR3 loop reads CASRTGSQETQYF. The CDR3, as DNA: TGTGCCAGCAGAACGGGCAGCCAAGAGACCCAGTACTTC.

V is TRBV14 and J is TRBJ2-1; maybe TRBD1 (5 bases). Trimming took off 0 bases at V and 7 bases at J, with 16 bases between the two ends. This CDR3 comprises 16 residues. CDR1 SGHDN and CDR2 FVKESK come from the germline V gene. The DNA of the CDR3 is TGTGCCAGCAGCCAAGATTGGTCTAGGGGTGAGAATGAGCAGTTCTTC. This gives the protein CASSQDWSRGENEQFF.

In its sample, this clonotype was seen once. The chain employs TRBV12-3 or TRBV12-4 and TRBJ1-2; 10 bases are shared with TRBD1. V dropped 5 bases and J dropped 7; count of bases not matched to a gene: 4. The CDR3 totals 13 residues. This chain's CDR3 is CASSRQGAIGYTF. CDR3 DNA: TGTGCCAGCAGTCGACAGGGGGCAATTGGCTACACCTTC.

On this clonotype: One junction end does not reproduce the germline sequence, and a read error may be involved. This chain uses TRBV12-3 or TRBV12-4 with TRBJ2-3; 10 nucleotides agree with TRBD2. The length of the CDR3 is 16 residues. CDR3 residues: CASSLERTSGSDAQYF. The CDR3 DNA is TGTGCCAGCAGTCTAGAACGGACTAGCGGATCAGATGCGCAGTATTTT.

V usage is TRBV12-3 or TRBV12-4 and J usage is TRBJ1-2; the D gene is possibly TRBD1 (6 bases). The ends were cut back, 6 bases at V and 4 bases at J, with 12 bases in the middle. The CDR3 has 13 residues. CDR3 loop: CASREGQGYGYTF. DNA for the CDR3: TGTGCCAGCAGGGAGGGACAAGGCTATGGCTACACCTTC.